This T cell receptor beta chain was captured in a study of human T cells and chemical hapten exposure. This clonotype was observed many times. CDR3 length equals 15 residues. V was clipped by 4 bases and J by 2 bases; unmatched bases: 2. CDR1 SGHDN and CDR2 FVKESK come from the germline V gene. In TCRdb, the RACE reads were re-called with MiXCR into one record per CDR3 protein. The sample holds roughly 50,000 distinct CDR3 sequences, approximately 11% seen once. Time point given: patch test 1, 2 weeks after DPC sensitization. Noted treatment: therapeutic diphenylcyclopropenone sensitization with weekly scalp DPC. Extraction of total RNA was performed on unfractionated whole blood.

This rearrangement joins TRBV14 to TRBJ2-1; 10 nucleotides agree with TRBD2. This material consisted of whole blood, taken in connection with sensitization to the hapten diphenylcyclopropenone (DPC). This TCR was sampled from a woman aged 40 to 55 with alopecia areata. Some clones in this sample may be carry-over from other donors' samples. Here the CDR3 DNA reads TGTGCCAGCAGCCCCGGACTAGCGGCCTACAATGAGCAGTTCTTC. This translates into CASSPGLAAYNEQFF.